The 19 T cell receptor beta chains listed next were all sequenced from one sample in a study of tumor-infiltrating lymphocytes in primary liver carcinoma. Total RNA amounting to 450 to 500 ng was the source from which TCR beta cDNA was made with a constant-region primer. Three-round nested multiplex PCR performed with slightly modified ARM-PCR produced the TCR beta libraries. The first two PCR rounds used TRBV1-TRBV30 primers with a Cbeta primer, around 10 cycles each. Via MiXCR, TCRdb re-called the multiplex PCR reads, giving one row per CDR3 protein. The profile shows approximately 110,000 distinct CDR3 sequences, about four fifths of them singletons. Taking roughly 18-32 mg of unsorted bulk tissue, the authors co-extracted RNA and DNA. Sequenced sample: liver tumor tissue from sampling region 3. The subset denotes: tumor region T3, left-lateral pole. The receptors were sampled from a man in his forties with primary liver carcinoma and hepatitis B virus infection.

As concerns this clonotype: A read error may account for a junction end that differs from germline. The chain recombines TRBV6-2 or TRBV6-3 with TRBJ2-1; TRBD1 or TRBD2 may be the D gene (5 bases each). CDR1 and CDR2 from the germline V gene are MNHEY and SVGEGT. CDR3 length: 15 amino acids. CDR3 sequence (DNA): TGTGACAGCAGTACCCGAAGGGACCCCTACAATGAGCAGTTCTTC. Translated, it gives CDSSTRRDPYNEQFF.

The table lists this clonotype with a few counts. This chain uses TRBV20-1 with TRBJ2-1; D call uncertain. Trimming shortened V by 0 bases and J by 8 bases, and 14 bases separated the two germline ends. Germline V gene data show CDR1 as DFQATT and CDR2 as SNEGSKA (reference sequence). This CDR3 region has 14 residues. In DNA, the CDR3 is TGCAGTGCTAGAGATAATACCTTGCGCGATGAGCAGTTCTTC. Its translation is CSARDNTLRDEQFF.

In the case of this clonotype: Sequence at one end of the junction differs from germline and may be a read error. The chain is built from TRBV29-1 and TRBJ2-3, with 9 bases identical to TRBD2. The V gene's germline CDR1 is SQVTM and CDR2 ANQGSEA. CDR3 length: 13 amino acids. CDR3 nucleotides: TGCAGCGTTGTACTAGCGGGTATAGATGCGCAATGTTTT. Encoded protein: CSVVLAGIDAQCF.

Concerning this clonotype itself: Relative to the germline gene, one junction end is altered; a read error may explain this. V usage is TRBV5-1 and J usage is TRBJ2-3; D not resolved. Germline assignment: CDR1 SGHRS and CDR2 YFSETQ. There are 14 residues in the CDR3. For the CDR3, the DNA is TGCGCCAGCAGCTTGGGGGGTTTCCCAGATAGGCAGTATTTT. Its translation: CASSLGGFPDRQYF.

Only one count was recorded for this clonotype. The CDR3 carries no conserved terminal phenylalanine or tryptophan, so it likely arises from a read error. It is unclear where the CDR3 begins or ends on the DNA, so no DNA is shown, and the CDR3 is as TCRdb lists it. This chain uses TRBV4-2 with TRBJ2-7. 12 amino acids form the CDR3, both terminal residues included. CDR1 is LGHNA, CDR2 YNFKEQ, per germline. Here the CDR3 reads CASSQDRSEQHL.

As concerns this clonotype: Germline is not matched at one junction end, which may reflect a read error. The CDR3 DNA reads TGTGCCAGCGACCGAAGCGGGACAGAGACCCTGTACTTC. This translates into CASDRSGTETLYF. This chain joins TRBV12-3 or TRBV12-4 and TRBJ2-5; D may match TRBD1 or TRBD2 (7 bases each). The CDR3 totals 13 residues.

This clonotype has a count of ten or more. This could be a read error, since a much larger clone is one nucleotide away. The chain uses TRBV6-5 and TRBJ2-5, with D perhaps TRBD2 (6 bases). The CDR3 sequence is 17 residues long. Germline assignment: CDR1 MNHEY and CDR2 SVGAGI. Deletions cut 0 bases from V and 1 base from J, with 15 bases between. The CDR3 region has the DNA TGTGCCAGCAGTTACTCGAGTAGTGGCGGGGCCCAAGAGACCCAGTACTTC. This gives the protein CASSYSSSGGAQETQYF.

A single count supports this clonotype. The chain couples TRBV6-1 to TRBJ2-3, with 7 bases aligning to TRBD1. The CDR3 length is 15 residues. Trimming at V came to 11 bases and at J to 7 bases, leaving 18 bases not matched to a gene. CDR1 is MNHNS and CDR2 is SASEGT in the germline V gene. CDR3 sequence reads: CAAAPTGAVTYTQYF. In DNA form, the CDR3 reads TGTGCCGCAGCCCCCACAGGGGCGGTGACATATACGCAGTATTTT.

The CDR3 DNA sequence: TGTGCCAGCAGCCAAAATAGGCCGGAGTATCGCTACACCTTC. Encoded protein: CASSQNRPEYRYTF. The rearrangement links TRBV14 to TRBJ1-2; unclear D gene. The ends were cut back, 2 bases at V and 9 bases at J, with 16 bases in the middle. Germline CDR1 is SGHDN and CDR2 is FVKESK. The CDR3 contains 14 residues.

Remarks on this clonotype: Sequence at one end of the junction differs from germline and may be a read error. CDR3 coding DNA: TGCGCCAGCAGTTACTCGACTGCTTCCTACAATGAGCAGTTCTTC. This codes for CASSYSTASYNEQFF. V is TRBV6-6 and J is TRBJ2-1; unclear D gene. CDR3 length: 15 amino acids. The germline CDR1 and CDR2 sequences are MNHNY and SVGAGI (reference sequence).

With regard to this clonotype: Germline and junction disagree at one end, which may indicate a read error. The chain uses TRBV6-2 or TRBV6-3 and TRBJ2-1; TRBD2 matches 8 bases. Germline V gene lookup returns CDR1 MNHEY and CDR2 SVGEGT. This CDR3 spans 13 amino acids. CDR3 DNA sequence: TGTCCCAGCAAGGGATGCGGGAGGACCGAGCAGTTGTTC. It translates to CPSKGCGRTEQLF.

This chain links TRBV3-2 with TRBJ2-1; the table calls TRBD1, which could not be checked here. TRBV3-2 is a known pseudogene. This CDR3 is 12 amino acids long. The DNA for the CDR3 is TGTGCCAGCAGCCTAGCGGGGGACAAGCAGATCTTC. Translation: CASSLAGDKQIF.

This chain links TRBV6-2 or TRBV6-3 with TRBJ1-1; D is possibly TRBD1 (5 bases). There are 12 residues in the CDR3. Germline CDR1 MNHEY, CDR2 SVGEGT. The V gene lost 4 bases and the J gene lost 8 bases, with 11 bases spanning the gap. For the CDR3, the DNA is TGTGCCAGCAGTTTCAGGGAAACAGAAGCTTTCTTT. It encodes CASSFRETEAFF.

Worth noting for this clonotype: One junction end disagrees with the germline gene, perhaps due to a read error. Written as DNA, the CDR3 is TGTGCCAGTAGTCCAAGGACGCGGACGATCGACTACGCCTTC. It codes for CASSPRTRTIDYAF. V and J are TRBV6-6 and TRBJ1-2; D remains unclear. This CDR3 spans 14 amino acids. Germline CDR1 and CDR2: MNHNY and SVGAGI (reference sequence).

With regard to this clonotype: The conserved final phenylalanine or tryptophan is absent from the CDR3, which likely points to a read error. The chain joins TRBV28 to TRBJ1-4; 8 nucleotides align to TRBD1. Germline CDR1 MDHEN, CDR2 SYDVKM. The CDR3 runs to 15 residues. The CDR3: CASSSRTGSNEKLFS. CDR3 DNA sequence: TGTGCTAGCAGTTCTCGGACAGGGAGTAATGAAAAACTGTTTTCT.

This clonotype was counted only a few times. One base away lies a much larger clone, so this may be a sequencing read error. CDR3 DNA: TGTGCCAGCAGCCGTGGACAGAGCAAGAATGAAAAACTGTTATTT. Protein: CASSRGQSKNEKLLF. The V call is TRBV28, the J call TRBJ1-4; weak D call: TRBD1 (6 bases). The CDR3 contains 15 residues. The V gene's germline CDR1 is MDHEN and CDR2 SYDVKM. The full variable domain, in which reference TRBV28 and TRBJ1-4 provide the parts outside the CDR3, is DVKVTQSSRYLVKRTGEKVFLECVQDMDHENMFWYRQDPGLGLRLIYFSYDVKMKEKGDIPEGYSVSREKKERFSLILESASTNQTSMYLCASSRGQSKNEKLLFGSGTQLSVL.

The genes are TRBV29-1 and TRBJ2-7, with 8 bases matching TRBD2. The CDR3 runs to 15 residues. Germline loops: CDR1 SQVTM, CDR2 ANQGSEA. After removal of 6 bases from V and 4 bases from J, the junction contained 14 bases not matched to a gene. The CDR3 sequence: CSVLAPRTSSYEQYF. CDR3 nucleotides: TGCAGCGTCCTAGCTCCGAGGACTAGCTCATACGAGCAGTACTTC.

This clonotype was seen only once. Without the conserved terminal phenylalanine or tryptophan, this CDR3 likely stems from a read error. The CDR3 DNA reads as TGTGCCAGCAGCTTGAACGACTCAGCTAGAGGGGAGCTGTTTTCT. Encoded protein: CASSLNDSARGELFS. This chain links TRBV5-5 with TRBJ2-2; D remains ambiguous. V lost 1 base to trimming and J lost 8 bases, with 15 bases between them. Germline CDR1 SGHKS, CDR2 YYEKEE (reference sequence). The CDR3 is made up of 15 amino acids.

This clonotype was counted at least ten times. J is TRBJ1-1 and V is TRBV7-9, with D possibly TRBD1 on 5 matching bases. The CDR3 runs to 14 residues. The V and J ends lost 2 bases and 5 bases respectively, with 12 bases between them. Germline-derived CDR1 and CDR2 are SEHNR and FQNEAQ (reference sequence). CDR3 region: CASSLLGELTEAFF. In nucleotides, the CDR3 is TGTGCCAGCAGCTTATTGGGGGAACTAACTGAAGCTTTCTTT. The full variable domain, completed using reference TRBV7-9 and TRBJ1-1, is DTGVSQNPRHKITKRGQNVTFRCDPISEHNRLYWYRQTLGQGPEFLTYFQNEAQLEKSRLLSDRFSAERPKGSFSTLEIQRTEQGDSAMYLCASSLLGELTEAFFGQGTRLTVV.